Detailed here is one TCR beta chain. What it binds is unknown. Profiled with immunoSEQ multiplex PCR; TCRdb holds only in-frame clones, not every one. The sample has some 74,000 clones, more than 75% seen once; the top ten hold 22%. The data derive from a study of T cell responses to AZD1222 COVID-19 vaccine. Study outcomes and limitations: Without day 14 samples, only post-peak T cell repertoires were studied. At study baseline, merely six AZD1222 recipients were seropositive.

This clonotype originated in an adult in good health. The sample consisted of peripheral blood, taken on day 0 of AZD1222 vaccination.

The CDR3: CASSLGMDEKLFF. The CDR3 DNA follows: TGTGCCAGCAGCTTGGGGATGGACGAAAAACTGTTTTTT. The V and J genes are TRBV5-6 and TRBJ1-4; D unclear. The CDR3 runs to 13 residues. Germline V gives CDR1 SGHDT, CDR2 YYEEEE. With 0 bases removed from V and 8 bases from J, the gap between germline ends came to 8 bases.